There are a few counts of the clone carrying this T cell receptor (beta chain). Its matching antigen is unknown. This entry belongs to a study of blood T cells in healthy people across ages. Study observations and caveats: While age rose, TCR beta diversity per million T cells dropped in a roughly linear way.

Primers used in a second PCR of roughly 6 to 12 cycles were a sample-barcoded 5' primer and a J-beta primer mix. Each of the cDNA molecules was tagged by a template-switch adaptor with 12 random nucleotides. Each CDR3 protein gets one entry after TCRdb re-called the 5' RACE reads with MiXCR. In the table there are about 280,000 distinct CDR3 sequences, 27% of which are singletons. Healthy Caucasian individuals from Russia aged about 6 to 95 served as donors. Total RNA extraction produced at least 6 micrograms (per sample) for the study. Deletions cut 5 bases from V and 6 bases from J, with 14 bases between. The CDR3 sequence is 14 residues long. Germline CDR1 is SGDLS and CDR2 is YYNGEE.

The material sequenced was blood. This chain joins TRBV9 and TRBJ1-4; weak D call: TRBD1 (6 bases). This sequence was found in a woman in her 70s in good health. The CDR3 sequence: CASSPRAGDEKLFF. In nucleotides, the CDR3 is TGTGCCAGCAGTCCTCGGGCAGGGGATGAAAAACTGTTTTTT.